A single sample gave rise to the 28 T cell receptor beta chains below, sequenced in a study of T cell changes during pregnancy in multiple sclerosis. Data came from immunoSEQ multiplex PCR; TCRdb stores just in-frame clones and leaves some out. This sample carries roughly 60,000 clones, roughly 92% of them seen once, and the ten largest clones take more than 1.3%. The specimen comprised peripheral blood, sampled in the second trimester of pregnancy. These receptors originate from a female donor with multiple sclerosis, enrolled in a pregnancy study.

The gene calls are TRBV6-6 and TRBJ2-5; TRBD2 matches at 7 bases. Per the germline V gene, CDR1 is MNHNY and CDR2 is SVGAGI (reference sequence). CDR3 length: 12 residues. Here the CDR3 reads CAASGAVETQYF. In DNA, the CDR3 is TGTGCAGCGAGCGGGGCGGTGGAGACCCAGTACTTC.

The rearrangement links TRBV30 to TRBJ2-3, with a weak D call TRBD2 (5 bases). Germline loops: CDR1 GTSNPN, CDR2 SVGIG (reference sequence). The CDR3 is 15 residues long. V was clipped by 4 bases and J by 2 bases, with 16 bases between them. The DNA of the CDR3 is TGTGCCTGGACCCTGAGCGGAGCCTCCACAGATACGCAGTATTTT. It yields the protein CAWTLSGASTDTQYF.

The V gene is TRBV11-2, the J gene TRBJ1-5; TRBD1 matches at 7 bases. This CDR3 region has 13 residues. Germline-derived CDR1 and CDR2 are SGHAT and FQNNGV. The junction had 5 bases not matched to a gene; V was cut back by 5 bases and J by 7 bases. CDR3 DNA: TGTGCCAGCAGCGCCGACAGGGACCAGCCCCAGCATTTT. Protein: CASSADRDQPQHF.

On this clone: An end of the junction differs from the germline gene, which may be a read error. The chain uses TRBV9 and TRBJ2-3, with 8 bases lining up with TRBD1. The V gene's germline CDR1 is SGDLS and CDR2 YYNGEE. The CDR3 covers 16 residues. CDR3 coding DNA: TGTGCCAGCAGCGTTTCCCAGGGGGCCAGCACTGATACGCAGTATTTT. Protein: CASSVSQGASTDTQYF.

The chain carries TRBV7-2 and TRBJ2-3; TRBD1 aligns across 9 bases. Germline V lookup: CDR1 SGHTA, CDR2 FQGNSA. The CDR3 is 15 residues long. With 4 bases clipped from V and 3 bases from J, the junction kept 5 bases outside the gene matches. The CDR3: CASSSDRGRTDTQYF. In DNA, the CDR3 is TGTGCCAGCAGCTCAGACAGGGGGAGAACAGATACGCAGTATTTT.

The rearrangement uses TRBV7-9 and TRBJ1-2, with a tentative D call TRBD1 (5 bases). This CDR3 has 14 residues. From germline, CDR1 is SEHNR and CDR2 FQNEAQ (reference sequence). The V end was cut by 1 base, the J end by 4 bases, with 10 bases between. CDR3 bases: TGTGCCAGCAGCTTAGGGGGCCAAAGCTATGGCTACACCTTC. Protein product: CASSLGGQSYGYTF.

The chain has TRBV28 and TRBJ1-1; possibly TRBD1 for D (5 bases). Trimming removed 6 bases at V and 7 bases at J, with 15 bases between. CDR1 MDHEN and CDR2 SYDVKM come from the germline V gene. This CDR3 spans 13 amino acids. DNA for the CDR3: TGTGCCAGCAGAGGTCAGGGTCCACTTGAAGCTTTCTTT. Its protein is CASRGQGPLEAFF.

A few counts support this clone. V is TRBV11-2 and J is TRBJ2-7, with D possibly being TRBD1 (5 bases). V was pared by 2 bases and J by 5 bases, with 10 bases between. This CDR3 has 13 amino acids. Germline V gene data show CDR1 as SGHAT and CDR2 as FQNNGV. The CDR3 protein is CASSLQGGDEQYF. CDR3 coding DNA: TGTGCCAGCAGCTTACAGGGTGGTGACGAGCAGTACTTC.

The DNA of the CDR3 is TGTGCCAGCAGCTTCCAGGACTACACATACAATGAGCAGTTCTTC. Translated, it gives CASSFQDYTYNEQFF. The chain carries TRBV5-5 and TRBJ2-1; tentative D call: TRBD2 (6 bases). The CDR3 totals 15 residues. V dropped 2 bases and J dropped 4 bases, with 13 bases sitting between them. Germline V gene lookup returns CDR1 SGHKS and CDR2 YYEKEE (reference sequence).

The chain couples TRBV5-1 to TRBJ1-1; D call uncertain. This CDR3 comprises 16 residues. Trimming stripped 1 base from V and 5 bases from J, with 18 bases between. CDR1 SGHRS and CDR2 YFSETQ come from the germline V gene. The CDR3 protein is CASSLLGPRGDTEAFF. CDR3 nucleotide sequence: TGCGCCAGCAGCTTGCTCGGTCCGCGGGGAGATACTGAAGCTTTCTTT. Full variable domain (rest looked up from reference TRBV5-1 and TRBJ1-1): KAGVTQTPRYLIKTRGQQVTLSCSPISGHRSVSWYQQTPGQGLQFLFEYFSETQRNKGNFPGRFSGRQFSNSRSEMNVSTLELGDSALYLCASSLLGPRGDTEAFFGQGTRLTVV.

The chain is built from TRBV14 and TRBJ2-5, with TRBD2 matching over 9 bases. The end of the DNA aligns better with TRBJ2-7, so the J call may be wrong. CDR3 size: 15 residues. Germline loops: CDR1 SGHDN, CDR2 FVKESK. This chain's CDR3 is CASSQELAGTYEQYF. CDR3 sequence (DNA): TGTGCCAGCAGCCAAGAGCTAGCGGGAACGTACGAGCAGTACTTC.

This rearrangement joins TRBV6-4 to TRBJ2-2, with D possibly matching TRBD2 (6 bases). Germline V gives CDR1 MRHNA, CDR2 SNTAGT. This CDR3 region has 15 residues. V lost 3 bases to trimming and J lost 3 bases, with 11 bases between them. The CDR3 region has the DNA TGTGCCAGCAGTGAGGATAGCGGATACACCGGGGAGCTGTTTTTT. Its translation: CASSEDSGYTGELFF.

The chain has TRBV18 and TRBJ1-4; possible D gene TRBD1, 6 bases. Germline V lookup: CDR1 KGHSH, CDR2 LQKENI. The ends were cut back, 6 bases at V and 6 bases at J, with 14 bases in the middle. The CDR3 is 14 residues long. CDR3 coding DNA: TGTGCCAGCTCGTGGGGGGGCGCTGATGAAAAACTGTTTTTT. Translated: CASSWGGADEKLFF.

The chain has TRBV5-5 and TRBJ2-7, with 9 bases that match TRBD1. The CDR3 is made up of 17 amino acids. V lost 2 bases, J lost 6 bases, and 15 bases stayed unmatched. The germline CDR1 and CDR2 sequences are SGHKS and YYEKEE (reference sequence). The CDR3 here is CASSFNLLGQGHFEQYF. CDR3 nucleotides: TGTGCCAGCAGCTTTAATTTACTAGGACAGGGGCATTTCGAGCAGTACTTC.

This rearrangement joins TRBV7-3 to TRBJ2-5, with a tentative D call TRBD2 (6 bases). The CDR3 loop spans 16 amino acids. The germline gives CDR1 SGHTA, CDR2 FQGTGA. Trimming took 0 bases from V and 1 from J, leaving 12 bases between them. CDR3 residues: CASSLTPSLAQETQYF. DNA of the CDR3: TGTGCCAGCAGCTTAACCCCATCACTAGCCCAAGAGACCCAGTACTTC.

This clone is labeled medium-sized (0.01 to 0.1%). Other DNA sequences in this sample translate to the same CDR3. The rearrangement uses TRBV30 and TRBJ1-4; the D is unclear. Germline V lookup: CDR1 GTSNPN, CDR2 SVGIG (reference sequence). This CDR3 region has 12 residues. The V end was cut by 0 bases, the J end by 7 bases, with 6 bases between. CDR3 sequence (DNA): TGTGCCTGGAGTGTACTCCGTGAAAAACTGTTTTTT. This translates into CAWSVLREKLFF.

This chain connects TRBV7-9 to TRBJ2-2; D not resolved. Germline values: CDR1 SEHNR, CDR2 FQNEAQ (reference sequence). Trimming removed 5 bases at V and 1 base at J, with 11 bases between. The CDR3 runs 15 residues. The CDR3 region has the DNA TGTGCCAGCAGCCCTAGACCGATGAACACCGGGGAGCTGTTTTTT. It yields the protein CASSPRPMNTGELFF.

DNA for the CDR3: TGTGCCAGCACTAGCACAGATACGCAGTATTTT. Its translation: CASTSTDTQYF. The chain employs TRBV7-2 and TRBJ2-3; D remains unclear. V was pared by 7 bases and J by 0 bases, with 2 bases between. The CDR3 extends over 11 amino acids. Germline V gene lookup returns CDR1 SGHTA and CDR2 FQGNSA.

The chain combines TRBV29-1 with TRBJ2-3, with D possibly TRBD1 on 6 matching bases. V gave up 6 bases and J gave up 2 bases, with 15 bases separating them. This CDR3 has 14 amino acids. Germline V gene data show CDR1 as SQVTM and CDR2 as ANQGSEA. The CDR3 DNA sequence: TGCAGCGTGTCAAGGCAGGGGTACACAGATACGCAGTATTTT. As protein: CSVSRQGYTDTQYF.

The table lists this clone with a count of one. V is TRBV27 and J is TRBJ2-2; D unclear. The CDR3 has 13 amino acids. Germline values: CDR1 MNHEY, CDR2 SMNVEV (reference sequence). V was clipped by 3 bases and J by 2 bases, with 4 bases between them. Written as DNA, the CDR3 is TGTGCCAGCAGTTTCCTAAACACCGGGGAGCTGTTTTTT. Amino acid sequence: CASSFLNTGELFF.

CDR3 sequence: CASSYSIPGRRTEAFF. CDR3 DNA: TGTGCCAGCAGTTACTCGATTCCGGGTCGGCGAACTGAAGCTTTCTTT. The chain carries TRBV6-6 and TRBJ1-1, with D unclear. CDR1 is MNHNY, CDR2 SVGAGI, per germline (reference sequence). CDR3 length equals 16 residues. Between the trimmed V and J ends, which lost 0 bases and 5 bases, there was a span of 16 bases.

This rearrangement joins TRBV18 to TRBJ1-1; 7 bases match TRBD1. CDR1 is KGHSH and CDR2 is LQKENI in the germline V gene. The CDR3 sequence is 15 residues long. V dropped 3 bases and J dropped 4; count of bases not matched to a gene: 8. CDR3 amino acids: CASSPNEQGSTEAFF. DNA of the CDR3: TGTGCCAGCTCACCTAACGAACAGGGGAGCACTGAAGCTTTCTTT.

The gene calls are TRBV29-1 and TRBJ1-1; D possibly corresponds to TRBD1 (5 bases). Germline loops: CDR1 SQVTM, CDR2 ANQGSEA. Trimming stripped 3 bases from V and 7 bases from J, with 15 bases between. The CDR3 length is 13 residues. This CDR3 reads CSVDDQGLGEAFF. CDR3 sequence (DNA): TGCAGCGTTGACGATCAGGGACTCGGTGAAGCTTTCTTT.

This chain connects TRBV4-1 to TRBJ2-1; no definite D call. The CDR3 contains 11 residues. Germline CDR1 and CDR2: MGHRA and YSYEKL. Trimming removed 1 base from V and 12 bases from J, with 7 bases in between. CDR3 sequence reads: CASSQGAGQFF. In DNA, the CDR3 is TGCGCCAGCAGCCAAGGGGCTGGGCAGTTCTTC.

V is TRBV7-3 and J is TRBJ2-3; 9 bases fit TRBD2. The CDR3 sequence is 16 residues long. The J segment lost 1 base and the V segment lost 6 bases, leaving 8 bases of the junction unmatched. Germline V lookup: CDR1 SGHTA, CDR2 FQGTGA. In DNA, the CDR3 is TGTGCCAGCAGTGTTGCAGGCGGGAGGGGCACAGATACGCAGTATTTT. Translated: CASSVAGGRGTDTQYF. Variable domain in full (rest from reference TRBV7-3 and TRBJ2-3): GAGVSQTPSNKVTEKGKYVELRCDPISGHTALYWYRQSLGQGPEFLIYFQGTGAADDSGLPNDRFFAVRPEGSVSTLKIQRTERGDSAVYLCASSVAGGRGTDTQYFGPGTRLTVL.

This chain connects TRBV6-6 to TRBJ2-3, with D uncertain. The germline V gene has CDR1 MNHNY and CDR2 SVGAGI (reference sequence). This CDR3 contains 15 residues. Trimming pared 6 bases from V and 0 bases from J, leaving 13 bases between. The CDR3 nucleotides are TGTGCCAGCAGCCTGTCATCCGGGAGCACAGATACGCAGTATTTT. It specifies CASSLSSGSTDTQYF.

J is TRBJ2-5 and V is TRBV5-1, with D hard to call. Trimming stripped 0 bases from V and 1 base from J, with 7 bases between. Germline CDR1 SGHRS, CDR2 YFSETQ. This CDR3 has 14 amino acids. CDR3 sequence: CASSLGQVQETQYF. DNA for the CDR3: TGCGCCAGCAGCTTGGGGCAGGTCCAAGAGACCCAGTACTTC.

The chain uses TRBV11-2 and TRBJ1-5; 7 nucleotides align to TRBD1. Germline values: CDR1 SGHAT, CDR2 FQNNGV. This CDR3 has 14 amino acids. The V gene end was trimmed by 5 bases and the J gene end by 3 bases; junction bases not matched to a gene: 4. CDR3 nucleotide sequence: TGTGCCAGCAGCCAAGGGACAGCCAATCAGCCCCAGCATTTT. It yields the protein CASSQGTANQPQHF.